These 23 T cell receptor beta chains came from one sample sequenced in a study of early T cells in non-severe SARS-CoV-2 infection. TCRdb reanalysed the 5' RACE reads using MiXCR and keeps one entry per CDR3 protein. Here the sample spans some 100,000 distinct CDR3 sequences, roughly 15% being singletons. Sample: whole blood. The receptors were gathered from an adult who was a healthcare worker with PCR-confirmed SARS-CoV-2 infection or an uninfected control (not recorded which).

This clonotype was found a few times. CDR3 sequence reads: CSARDSIGVLGEKLFF. The CDR3 nucleotides read TGCAGTGCTAGAGATTCCATCGGGGTTCTCGGTGAAAAACTGTTTTTT. The chain has TRBV20-1 and TRBJ1-4; D is undetermined. Trimming shortened V by 0 bases and J by 7 bases, and 18 bases separated the two germline ends. CDR1 DFQATT and CDR2 SNEGSKA come from the germline V gene (reference sequence). The CDR3 runs to 16 residues.

In this sample, this clonotype turned up a few times. CDR3 loop: CASSSSEAQETQYF. The CDR3 DNA sequence: TGTGCCAGCAGCTCCTCCGAGGCCCAAGAGACCCAGTACTTC. This rearrangement joins TRBV7-8 to TRBJ2-5; D gene uncertain. This CDR3 comprises 14 residues. In germline, CDR1 is SGHVS, CDR2 FQNEAQ. Trimming pared 4 bases from V and 1 base from J, leaving 10 bases between.

The chain uses TRBV10-3 and TRBJ1-2, with D possibly TRBD1 on 5 matching bases. Trimming stripped 5 bases from V and 8 bases from J, with 15 bases between. CDR3 size: 13 residues. Germline loops: CDR1 ENHRY, CDR2 SYGVKD. The CDR3 reads CAISRDGLWGYTF. The CDR3 DNA reads as TGTGCCATCAGTCGGGACGGCCTATGGGGCTACACCTTC.

This clonotype has a count of ten or more. The chain combines TRBV2 with TRBJ2-5, with TRBD2 identical over 11 bases. CDR1 and CDR2 from the germline V gene are SNHLY and FYNNEI. The V and J ends lost 6 bases and 1 base, in that order; junction bases with no gene match: 7. This CDR3 has 16 residues. The CDR3 bases are TGTGCCAGCAGAGGAACTAGCGGGGGTATCCAAGAGACCCAGTACTTC. It specifies CASRGTSGGIQETQYF. Using reference TRBV2 and TRBJ2-5 for the parts outside the CDR3, the full variable domain is EPEVTQTPSHQVTQMGQEVILRCVPISNHLYFYWYRQILGQKVEFLVSFYNNEISEKSEIFDDQFSVERPDGSNFTLKIRSTKLEDSAMYFCASRGTSGGIQETQYFGPGTRLLVL.

This clonotype was observed a few times. The chain uses TRBV6-1 and TRBJ2-3; TRBD2 agrees at 11 bases. After removal of 1 base from V and 6 bases from J, the junction contained 12 bases not matched to a gene. CDR1 is MNHNS and CDR2 is SASEGT in the germline V gene. The CDR3 totals 18 residues. The CDR3 sequence: CASSEERWVAGGPDTQYF. The CDR3 region has the DNA TGTGCCAGCAGTGAAGAGCGGTGGGTAGCGGGGGGGCCGGATACGCAGTATTTT.

The chain joins TRBV30 to TRBJ2-1; the D is unclear. Germline V gene sequence: CDR1 GTSNPN, CDR2 SVGIG (reference sequence). The ends were cut back, 5 bases at V and 0 bases at J, with 11 bases in the middle. The CDR3 has 14 amino acids. Here the CDR3 reads CAWAGSTSYNEQFF. The CDR3 DNA is TGTGCCTGGGCCGGCTCGACCTCCTACAATGAGCAGTTCTTC.

This clonotype was counted many times. In DNA form, the CDR3 reads TGTGCCAGCAGTCCAAACGATTCACAGGGAATTCGGGGTTCACCCCTCCACTTT. It codes for CASSPNDSQGIRGSPLHF. The chain uses TRBV28 and TRBJ1-6; possible D gene TRBD1, 6 bases. The CDR3 extends over 18 amino acids. V lost 5 bases, J lost 9 bases, and 26 bases lay in between. Germline lookup yields CDR1 MDHEN and CDR2 SYDVKM.

This clonotype occurred many times. The J gene is TRBJ2-2, the V gene TRBV5-4; 7 bases line up with TRBD1. With V trimmed by 4 bases and J by 0 bases, 6 bases remained unmatched. Germline V lookup: CDR1 SGHNT, CDR2 YYREEE (reference sequence). The CDR3 runs to 16 residues. DNA for the CDR3: TGTGCCAGCAGCGATACAGGGGCCTCGAACACCGGGGAGCTGTTTTTT. The encoded protein is CASSDTGASNTGELFF.

There are many counts of this clonotype. The chain couples TRBV12-3 or TRBV12-4 to TRBJ1-4; D remains unclear. The length of the CDR3 is 15 residues. V lost 5 bases and J 4 bases, leaving 14 bases between the germline ends. In DNA, the CDR3 is TGTGCCAGCAGTCCGGCGACGGCTGGTAATGAAAAACTGTTTTTT. It encodes CASSPATAGNEKLFF.

The chain joins TRBV10-2 to TRBJ2-3; 8 bases are shared with TRBD2. This CDR3 region has 15 residues. Germline V gene sequence: CDR1 WSHSY, CDR2 SAAADI. The V and J ends lost 8 bases and 1 base, in that order; junction bases with no gene match: 8. DNA of the CDR3: TGCGCCAGCTGTTGGCCAGCGGGGGGCACAGATACGCAGTATTTT. This translates into CASCWPAGGTDTQYF.

The V and J genes are TRBV19 and TRBJ2-5; 8 bases align to TRBD1. V gave up 4 bases and J gave up 5 bases; unmatched junction bases: 3. Germline assignment: CDR1 LNHDA and CDR2 SQIVND (reference sequence). The CDR3 is made up of 13 amino acids. CDR3 in amino acids: CASSNRDRETQYF. Written as DNA, the CDR3 is TGTGCCAGTAGTAATAGGGACAGGGAGACCCAGTACTTC.

This clonotype was seen a few times. The J gene is TRBJ2-1, the V gene TRBV18; unclear D gene. The germline V and J ends were trimmed by 3 bases and 9 bases, with 9 bases remaining between them. The germline CDR1 and CDR2 sequences are KGHSH and LQKENI. CDR3 length equals 12 residues. CDR3 DNA sequence: TGTGCCAGCTCACCTATCTTAGGTGAGCAGTTCTTC. This translates into CASSPILGEQFF.

The sample holds a few counts of this clonotype. This sequence joins TRBV19 and TRBJ2-3; D is unresolved. The germline gives CDR1 LNHDA, CDR2 SQIVND (reference sequence). The CDR3 loop spans 12 amino acids. V gave up 1 base and J gave up 8 bases, with 7 bases separating them. The CDR3 DNA reads TGTGCCAGTAGTATAGGGAGAGGTACGCAGTATTTT. Its protein product is CASSIGRGTQYF.

This clonotype was counted between two and nine times. The rearrangement joins TRBV4-2 to TRBJ2-2; 10 nucleotides align to TRBD1. Germline V lookup: CDR1 LGHNA, CDR2 YNFKEQ. The CDR3 contains 18 residues. J was trimmed by 4 bases and V by 4 bases; bases with no gene match: 12. This CDR3 is CASSPPLPDRGSTGELFF. CDR3 nucleotide sequence: TGTGCCAGCAGCCCGCCTCTACCGGACAGGGGGAGCACCGGGGAGCTGTTTTTT.

This clonotype has at least ten counts. The rearrangement uses TRBV7-2 and TRBJ1-5; no definite D call. The germline V and J ends were trimmed by 2 bases and 3 bases, with 11 bases remaining between them. CDR1 SGHTA and CDR2 FQGNSA come from the germline V gene. There are 15 residues in the CDR3. CDR3 protein: CASSLSRGYNQPQHF. CDR3 sequence (DNA): TGTGCCAGCAGCTTAAGCCGGGGATACAATCAGCCCCAGCATTTT.

This clonotype appeared a few times. The rearrangement links TRBV7-6 to TRBJ2-7, with D hard to call. The CDR3 consists of 14 residues. Germline lookup yields CDR1 SGHVS and CDR2 FNYEAQ. Trimming left V 2 bases short and J 3 bases short, with 11 bases between. The DNA of the CDR3 is TGTGCCAGCAGCTTAATCCCTGGGGACTACGAGCAGTACGTC. Protein: CASSLIPGDYEQYV.

This clonotype has more than one count but fewer than ten. This rearrangement joins TRBV20-1 to TRBJ2-1; D uncertain. Between the trimmed V and J ends, which lost 5 bases and 3 bases, there was a span of 14 bases. The CDR3 extends over 14 amino acids. CDR1 is DFQATT and CDR2 is SNEGSKA in the germline V gene (reference sequence). For the CDR3, the DNA is TGCAGTGCTGAGAAAAATGCAGGCTACAATGAGCAGTTCTTC. As protein: CSAEKNAGYNEQFF.

This clonotype was seen more than once but under ten times. The chain couples TRBV29-1 to TRBJ1-1; the D gene is possibly TRBD1 (6 bases). CDR1 and CDR2 from the germline V gene are SQVTM and ANQGSEA. Trimming shortened V by 6 bases and J by 7 bases, and 18 bases separated the two germline ends. The CDR3 length is 13 residues. The CDR3 reads CSVGILQGGEAFF. CDR3 in DNA: TGCAGCGTCGGAATCCTACAGGGCGGTGAAGCTTTCTTT.

The genes are TRBV7-3 and TRBJ2-3; TRBD2 matches 10 bases. This CDR3 has 18 amino acids. With V trimmed by 2 bases and J by 1 base, 9 bases remained unmatched. The germline gives CDR1 SGHTA, CDR2 FQGTGA. DNA for the CDR3: TGTGCCAGCAGCTTATGGGCTAGCGGGGGCAGGGGCACAGATACGCAGTATTTT. Its translation is CASSLWASGGRGTDTQYF.

The gene calls are TRBV20-1 and TRBJ2-3; D might be TRBD1 (6 bases). V was clipped by 6 bases and J by 1 base, with 14 bases between them. Germline V lookup: CDR1 DFQATT, CDR2 SNEGSKA (reference sequence). The CDR3 sequence is 14 residues long. CDR3 sequence: CSAQQRTGTDTQYF. CDR3 in DNA: TGCAGTGCACAGCAAAGGACAGGCACAGATACGCAGTATTTT.

CDR3 in DNA: TGCGCCAGTTCCCTCTGGACAGGGGGTCGGGACAATGAGCAGTTCTTC. It specifies CASSLWTGGRDNEQFF. The chain carries TRBV10-1 and TRBJ2-1, with 10 bases lining up with TRBD1. The CDR3 extends over 16 amino acids. Germline CDR1 reads WNHNN; CDR2 reads SYGVQD (reference sequence). Germline trimming cut 9 bases from V and 5 bases from J; bases unmatched to any gene: 13.

At least ten counts were recorded for this clonotype. V and J are TRBV18 and TRBJ1-1; D gene uncertain. Trimming removed 6 bases from V and 8 bases from J, with 16 bases in between. Per the germline V gene, CDR1 is KGHSH and CDR2 is LQKENI. This CDR3 contains 13 residues. The CDR3 nucleotides read TGTGCCAGCTCCTTACTACCACGTTCGGAAGCTTTCTTT. Amino acid sequence: CASSLLPRSEAFF.

The table lists this clonotype with a few counts. This chain links TRBV21-1 with TRBJ2-5; the table's TRBD1 call for D was not verified on the DNA. TRBV21-1 is designated a pseudogene. The CDR3 spans 14 residues. The CDR3 region is CASSEGQIQETQYF. CDR3 sequence (DNA): TGTGCCAGCAGCGAGGGACAGATCCAAGAGACCCAGTACTTC.